Listed here are 21 T cell receptor beta chains from one sample, sequenced in a study of OX40 agonist ivuxolimab in advanced cancers. Sequencing used immunoSEQ multiplex PCR; TCRdb keeps in-frame clones, though not all of them. Of under 85,000 clones listed, more than 75% were seen once; the top ten hold about 0.66%. The sequenced sample was CD4+ or CD8+ T cells sorted from blood, obtained in a trial of the OX40 agonist ivuxolimab. All receptors come from an adult with an advanced solid tumor such as melanoma, head and neck, liver or kidney cancer.

This clone has more than one count but fewer than ten. CDR3 in DNA: TGTGCCAGCAGCTTTAAAGTGGGGGGATTACAGCTTGAGTACGAGCAGTACTTC. Protein: CASSFKVGGLQLEYEQYF. The chain employs TRBV5-4 and TRBJ2-7, with D perhaps TRBD2 (6 bases). Trimming removed 2 bases from V and 4 bases from J, with 25 bases in between. The V gene's germline CDR1 is SGHNT and CDR2 YYREEE (reference sequence). The CDR3 runs to 18 residues. The full variable domain, in which reference TRBV5-4 and TRBJ2-7 provide the parts outside the CDR3, is ETGVTQSPTHLIKTRGQQVTLRCSSQSGHNTVSWYQQALGQGPQFIFQYYREEENGRGNFPPRFSGLQFPNYSSELNVNALELDDSALYLCASSFKVGGLQLEYEQYFGPGTRLTVT.

This sequence joins TRBV18 and TRBJ2-1, with 11 bases that match TRBD2. In germline, CDR1 is KGHSH, CDR2 LQKENI. The CDR3 is 15 amino acids. Trimming at V came to 2 bases and at J to 8 bases, leaving 5 bases not matched to a gene. CDR3 amino acids: CASSPASGGYYEQFF. The CDR3 DNA reads TGTGCCAGCTCACCAGCTAGCGGGGGGTATTATGAGCAGTTCTTC.

This clone came up once. The chain employs TRBV28 and TRBJ1-2, with TRBD1 matching over 7 bases. The CDR3 is 14 residues long. V trimming: 6 bases; J trimming: 8 bases; junction bases outside the gene matches: 12. In germline, CDR1 is MDHEN, CDR2 SYDVKM. CDR3 DNA sequence: TGTGCCAGCAGGCCACCTAGGGGGCGCGGCGGCTACACCTTC. Its protein is CASRPPRGRGGYTF.

J is TRBJ2-5 and V is TRBV7-2, with D perhaps assigned TRBD1 or TRBD2 (5 bases each). This CDR3 is 15 amino acids long. From germline, CDR1 is SGHTA and CDR2 FQGNSA. Deletions cut 2 bases from V and 2 bases from J, with 12 bases between. The CDR3 region has the DNA TGTGCCAGCAGCTTAAGCGTCGGGGCACAAGAGACCCAGTACTTC. It specifies CASSLSVGAQETQYF. The full variable domain, with the rest looked up from reference TRBV7-2 and TRBJ2-5, is GAGVSQSPSNKVTEKGKDVELRCDPISGHTALYWYRQSLGQGLEFLIYFQGNSAPDKSGLPSDRFSAERTGGSVSTLTIQRTQQEDSAVYLCASSLSVGAQETQYFGPGTRLLVL.

J is TRBJ1-6 and V is TRBV6-6, with D hard to call. The CDR3 runs 15 residues. Germline loops: CDR1 MNHNY, CDR2 SVGAGI (reference sequence). V shed 6 bases and J shed 7 bases, with 16 bases lying between them. The CDR3 DNA reads as TGTGCCAGCAGCCTCACAGTGAGGCCGAATTCACCCCTCCACTTT. It translates to CASSLTVRPNSPLHF.

The chain links TRBV18 to TRBJ1-5; tentatively, D is TRBD1 (5 bases). The CDR3 is 16 amino acids. V lost 3 bases and J 0 bases, leaving 12 bases between the germline ends. The V gene's germline CDR1 is KGHSH and CDR2 LQKENI. CDR3 sequence (DNA): TGTGCCAGCTCACCTGGGGCAGGACATAGCAATCAGCCCCAGCATTTT. This codes for CASSPGAGHSNQPQHF.

V gene TRBV7-2 combines with J gene TRBJ2-7; 7 bases fit TRBD2. The CDR3 spans 14 residues. From germline, CDR1 is SGHTA and CDR2 FQGNSA. The junction had 8 bases not matched to a gene; V was cut back by 5 bases and J by 4 bases. The CDR3, as DNA: TGTGCCAGCAGCCTCGACGGGAGGAGGTACGAGCAGTACTTC. This codes for CASSLDGRRYEQYF.

The V gene is TRBV10-1, the J gene TRBJ2-7; perhaps TRBD1 as D (6 bases). V was clipped by 9 bases and J by 3 bases, with 12 bases between them. This CDR3 spans 12 amino acids. Germline CDR1 and CDR2: WNHNN and SYGVQD (reference sequence). CDR3 loop: CARNPRGYEQYF. The CDR3 DNA sequence: TGCGCCAGGAATCCCAGGGGCTACGAGCAGTACTTC.

V and J are TRBV6-6 and TRBJ2-7; 7 bases map to TRBD1. The V gene's germline CDR1 is MNHNY and CDR2 SVGAGI (reference sequence). J was trimmed by 2 bases and V by 5 bases; bases with no gene match: 9. This CDR3 is built from 15 residues. The CDR3 sequence: CASSMPPGQTYEQYF. The CDR3 bases are TGTGCCAGCAGTATGCCCCCGGGACAGACCTACGAGCAGTACTTC.

About this clone itself: At one of its ends the junction is not consistent with the germline gene, which may arise from a read error. The chain couples TRBV5-1 to TRBJ1-1; 7 bases agree with TRBD1. This CDR3 is 17 amino acids long. Germline CDR1 is SGHRS and CDR2 is YFSETQ. CDR3 nucleotides: TGCGCCAGCAGCTGGTCGGAACAGGGGTGGAGGAACAGTGAAGCTTTCTTT. Its translation is CASSWSEQGWRNSEAFF.

The rearrangement links TRBV29-1 to TRBJ1-2, with D hard to call. Trimming took 7 bases from V and 1 from J, leaving 10 bases between them. This CDR3 has 12 amino acids. Germline CDR1 reads SQVTM; CDR2 reads ANQGSEA. The DNA for the CDR3 is TGCAGCGCTGGAGTCTTTAACTATGGCTACACCTTC. This translates into CSAGVFNYGYTF.

The V and J genes are TRBV10-3 and TRBJ1-1; 8 nucleotides align to TRBD1. The V gene end was trimmed by 8 bases and the J gene end by 10 bases; junction bases not matched to a gene: 15. Germline V lookup: CDR1 ENHRY, CDR2 SYGVKD. The CDR3 sequence is 14 residues long. CDR3 in DNA: TGTGCCATCGCAGTCCGGGACAGGTGGTCAGGAGCTTTCTTT. Residues: CAIAVRDRWSGAFF.

This clone showed up just once. This chain joins TRBV15 and TRBJ2-1; 9 bases match TRBD2. Germline CDR1 LNHNV, CDR2 YYDKDF (reference sequence). J gave up 5 bases and V 0 bases, and 2 bases lay outside the gene matches. The CDR3 runs 15 residues. The CDR3 nucleotides are TGTGCCACCAGCAGAGAGACTAGCGGCAACAATGAGCAGTTCTTC. This codes for CATSRETSGNNEQFF.

This clone has just one count. V gene TRBV7-2 combines with J gene TRBJ2-3; D gene uncertain. Trimming stripped 4 bases from V and 3 bases from J, with 8 bases between. The germline V gene has CDR1 SGHTA and CDR2 FQGNSA. CDR3 size: 13 residues. The CDR3 here is CASSSRPTDTQYF. DNA of the CDR3: TGTGCCAGCAGCTCTCGACCGACAGATACGCAGTATTTT.

J is TRBJ2-7 and V is TRBV7-2, with D maybe TRBD2 (6 bases). The germline V and J ends were trimmed by 5 bases and 6 bases, with 14 bases remaining between them. The CDR3 runs to 13 residues. Germline CDR1 is SGHTA and CDR2 is FQGNSA. The CDR3 sequence is CASSLGAGLEQYF. The CDR3, as DNA: TGTGCCAGCAGCCTCGGGGCGGGGCTCGAGCAGTACTTC.

The rearrangement joins TRBV4-3 to TRBJ2-7, with TRBD2 identical over 15 bases. Trimming at V came to 3 bases and at J to 7 bases, leaving 7 bases not matched to a gene. The length of the CDR3 is 16 residues. CDR1 and CDR2 (germline): LGHNA, YSLEER. CDR3 in DNA: TGCGCCAGCAGCCAGGGACTAGCGGGGGGTTCGCATGAGCAGTACTTC. Translating it yields CASSQGLAGGSHEQYF.

The CDR3 reads CASSLSGSVGELFF. CDR3 DNA: TGTGCCAGCAGCCTCTCCGGTTCGGTCGGGGAGCTGTTTTTT. This sequence joins TRBV9 and TRBJ2-2; D not certain. V lost 4 bases and J 7 bases, leaving 14 bases between the germline ends. From germline, CDR1 is SGDLS and CDR2 YYNGEE. This CDR3 contains 14 residues. Looking up the rest from reference TRBV9 and TRBJ2-2 gives the full variable domain: DSGVTQTPKHLITATGQRVTLRCSPRSGDLSVYWYQQSLDQGLQFLIQYYNGEERAKGNILERFSAQQFPDLHSELNLSSLELGDSALYFCASSLSGSVGELFFGEGSRLTVL.

The chain combines TRBV4-3 with TRBJ1-1; D gene ambiguous. Per germline, CDR1 LGHNA and CDR2 YSLEER. V was cut by 1 base and J by 2 bases, with 11 bases left in between. The CDR3 runs 15 residues. CDR3 in DNA: TGCGCCAGCAGCCAAGCGTTTAGTTTAAACACTGAAGCTTTCTTT. This translates into CASSQAFSLNTEAFF.

The chain carries TRBV7-6 and TRBJ2-3, with D tentatively TRBD2 (6 bases). This CDR3 is 15 amino acids long. Germline V gives CDR1 SGHVS, CDR2 FNYEAQ. The V end was cut by 5 bases, the J end by 1 base, with 13 bases between. CDR3 in amino acids: CASSQSGVGTDTQYF. DNA of the CDR3: TGTGCCAGCAGCCAGTCGGGGGTCGGCACAGATACGCAGTATTTT.

This clone was seen a few times. J is TRBJ2-5 and V is TRBV10-3, with a tentative D call TRBD1 (6 bases). Germline V lookup: CDR1 ENHRY, CDR2 SYGVKD. This CDR3 spans 13 amino acids. Trimming took 7 bases from V and 0 from J, leaving 9 bases between them. In DNA, the CDR3 is TGTGCCATCACGGACAGTTACCAAGAGACCCAGTACTTC. It translates to CAITDSYQETQYF.

Details on this clone: A junction end diverges from the germline sequence, so it may reflect a read error. This sequence joins TRBV2 and TRBJ1-1; D perhaps matches TRBD1 (5 bases). This CDR3 is 13 amino acids long. The germline V gene encodes CDR1 SNHLY and CDR2 FYNNEI. The CDR3 region has the DNA TGTGCCAGCAGTGTCGACAGAAACACTGAAACTTTCTTT. It specifies CASSVDRNTETFF.